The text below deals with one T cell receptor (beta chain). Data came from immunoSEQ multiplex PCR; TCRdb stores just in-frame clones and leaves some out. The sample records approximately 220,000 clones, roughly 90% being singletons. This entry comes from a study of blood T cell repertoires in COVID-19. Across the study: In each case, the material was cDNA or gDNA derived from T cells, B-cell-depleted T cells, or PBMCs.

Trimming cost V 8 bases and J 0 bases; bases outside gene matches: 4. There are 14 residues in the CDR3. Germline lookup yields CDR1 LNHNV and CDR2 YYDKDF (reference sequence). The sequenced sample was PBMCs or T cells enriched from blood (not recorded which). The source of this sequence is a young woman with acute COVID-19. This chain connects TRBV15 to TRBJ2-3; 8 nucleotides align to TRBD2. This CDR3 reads CATQRGTSTDTQYF. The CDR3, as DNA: TGTGCCACCCAGCGGGGGACGAGCACAGATACGCAGTATTTT.